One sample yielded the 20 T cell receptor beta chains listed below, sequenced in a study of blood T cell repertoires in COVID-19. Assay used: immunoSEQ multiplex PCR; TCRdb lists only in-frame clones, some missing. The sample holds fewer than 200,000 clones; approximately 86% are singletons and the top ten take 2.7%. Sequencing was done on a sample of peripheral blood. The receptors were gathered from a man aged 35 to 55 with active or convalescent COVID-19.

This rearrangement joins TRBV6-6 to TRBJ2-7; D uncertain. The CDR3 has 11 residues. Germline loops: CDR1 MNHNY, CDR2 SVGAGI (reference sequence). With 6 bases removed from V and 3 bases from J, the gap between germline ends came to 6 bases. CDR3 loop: CASSGGYEQYF. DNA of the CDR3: TGTGCCAGCAGCGGCGGCTACGAGCAGTACTTC.

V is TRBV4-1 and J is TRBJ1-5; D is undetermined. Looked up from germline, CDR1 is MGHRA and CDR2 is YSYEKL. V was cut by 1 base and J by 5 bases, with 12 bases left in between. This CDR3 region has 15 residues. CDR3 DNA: TGCGCCAGCAGCCAAGTTCGCGTATTCGATCAGCCCCAGCATTTT. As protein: CASSQVRVFDQPQHF.

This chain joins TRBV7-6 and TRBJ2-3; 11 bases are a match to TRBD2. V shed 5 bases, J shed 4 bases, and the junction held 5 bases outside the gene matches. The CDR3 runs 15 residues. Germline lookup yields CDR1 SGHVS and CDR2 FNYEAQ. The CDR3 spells CASSRTSGFSDTQYF. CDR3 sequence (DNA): TGTGCCAGCAGCAGGACTAGCGGGTTTTCAGATACGCAGTATTTT.

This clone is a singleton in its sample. CDR3 sequence reads: CASSPGHILGYTF. The DNA of the CDR3 is TGTGCCAGCAGCCCGGGACACATCTTAGGCTACACCTTC. The chain links TRBV5-4 to TRBJ1-2, with D possibly TRBD1 on 6 matching bases. Per the germline V gene, CDR1 is SGHNT and CDR2 is YYREEE (reference sequence). There are 13 residues in the CDR3. Trimming shortened V by 4 bases and J by 8 bases, and 15 bases separated the two germline ends.

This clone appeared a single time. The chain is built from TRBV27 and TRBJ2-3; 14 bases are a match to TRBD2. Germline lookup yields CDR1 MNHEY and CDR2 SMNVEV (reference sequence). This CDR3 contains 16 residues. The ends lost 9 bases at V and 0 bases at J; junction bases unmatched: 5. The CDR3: CASRLAGGSSTDTQYF. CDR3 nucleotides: TGTGCCAGTAGACTAGCGGGGGGGTCTAGCACAGATACGCAGTATTTT.

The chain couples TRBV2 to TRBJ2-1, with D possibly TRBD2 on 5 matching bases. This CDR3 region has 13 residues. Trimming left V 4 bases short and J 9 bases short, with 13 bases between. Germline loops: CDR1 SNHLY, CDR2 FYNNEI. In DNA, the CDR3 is TGTGCCAGCAGTGTGCTCGGGGAAGGTGAGCAGTTCTTC. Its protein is CASSVLGEGEQFF.

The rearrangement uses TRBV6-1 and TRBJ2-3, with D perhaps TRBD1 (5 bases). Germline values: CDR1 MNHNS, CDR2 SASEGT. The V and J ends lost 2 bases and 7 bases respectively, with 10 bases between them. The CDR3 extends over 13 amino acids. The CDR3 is CASSEQGTHTQYF. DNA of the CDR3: TGTGCCAGCAGTGAACAGGGTACGCATACGCAGTATTTT.

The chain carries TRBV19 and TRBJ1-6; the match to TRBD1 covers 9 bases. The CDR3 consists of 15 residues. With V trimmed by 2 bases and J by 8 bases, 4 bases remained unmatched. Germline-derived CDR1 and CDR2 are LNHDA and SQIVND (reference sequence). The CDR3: CASSIPGQGHSPLHF. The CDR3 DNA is TGTGCCAGTAGTATACCGGGACAGGGTCATTCACCCCTCCACTTT.

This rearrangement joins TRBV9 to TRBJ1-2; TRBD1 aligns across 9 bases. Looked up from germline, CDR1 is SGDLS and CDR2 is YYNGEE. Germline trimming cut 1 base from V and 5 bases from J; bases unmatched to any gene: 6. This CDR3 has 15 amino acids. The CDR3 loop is CASSVSPTGGYGYTF. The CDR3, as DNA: TGTGCCAGCAGCGTATCCCCGACAGGGGGATATGGCTACACCTTC. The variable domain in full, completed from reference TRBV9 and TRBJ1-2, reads DSGVTQTPKHLITATGQRVTLRCSPRSGDLSVYWYQQSLDQGLQFLIQYYNGEERAKGNILERFSAQQFPDLHSELNLSSLELGDSALYFCASSVSPTGGYGYTFGSGTRLTVV.

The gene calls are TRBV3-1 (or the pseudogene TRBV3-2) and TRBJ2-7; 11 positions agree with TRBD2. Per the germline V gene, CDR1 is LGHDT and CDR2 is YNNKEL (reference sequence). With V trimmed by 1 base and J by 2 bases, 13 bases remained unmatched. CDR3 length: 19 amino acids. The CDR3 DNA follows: TGTGCCAGCAGCCAAGGATGGCTAGCGGGGGGCCCCTACCCCTACGAGCAGTACTTC. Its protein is CASSQGWLAGGPYPYEQYF.

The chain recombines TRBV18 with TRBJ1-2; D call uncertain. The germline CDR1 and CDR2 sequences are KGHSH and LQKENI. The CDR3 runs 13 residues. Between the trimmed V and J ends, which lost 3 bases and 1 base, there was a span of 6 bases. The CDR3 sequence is CASSPPSNYGYTF. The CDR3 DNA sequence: TGTGCCAGCTCACCCCCCAGTAACTATGGCTACACCTTC.

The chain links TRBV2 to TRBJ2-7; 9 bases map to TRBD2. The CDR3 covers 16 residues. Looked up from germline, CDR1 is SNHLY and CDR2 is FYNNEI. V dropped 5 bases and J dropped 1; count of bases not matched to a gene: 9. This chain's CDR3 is CASSPSLAGGSYEQYF. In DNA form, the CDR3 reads TGTGCCAGCAGTCCATCCCTGGCGGGGGGGTCCTACGAGCAGTACTTC.

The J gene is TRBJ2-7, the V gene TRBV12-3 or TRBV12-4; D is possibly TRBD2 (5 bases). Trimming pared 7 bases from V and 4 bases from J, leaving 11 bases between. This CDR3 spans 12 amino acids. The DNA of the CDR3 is TGTGCCAGCACCACGACGGGATACGAGCAGTACTTC. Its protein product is CASTTTGYEQYF.

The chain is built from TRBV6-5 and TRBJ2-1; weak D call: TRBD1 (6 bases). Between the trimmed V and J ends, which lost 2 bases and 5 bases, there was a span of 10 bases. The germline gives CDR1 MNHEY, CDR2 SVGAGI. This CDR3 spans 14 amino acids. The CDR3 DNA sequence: TGTGCCAGCAGTTACAGAGGGGGACACAATGAGCAGTTCTTC. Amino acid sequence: CASSYRGGHNEQFF.

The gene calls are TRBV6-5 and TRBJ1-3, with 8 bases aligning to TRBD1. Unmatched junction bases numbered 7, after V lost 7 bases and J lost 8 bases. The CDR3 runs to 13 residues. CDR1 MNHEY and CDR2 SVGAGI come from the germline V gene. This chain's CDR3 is CASTQDRADTIYF. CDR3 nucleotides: TGTGCCAGCACCCAGGACAGGGCCGACACCATATATTTT.

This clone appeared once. DNA for the CDR3: TGTGCCAGCTCTCAACGACCGGAGGGACCTGAAGCTTTCTTT. It is translated as CASSQRPEGPEAFF. The chain is built from TRBV18 and TRBJ1-1; D possibly corresponds to TRBD1 (5 bases). The CDR3 runs to 14 residues. Germline values: CDR1 KGHSH, CDR2 LQKENI. Trimming took off 6 bases at V and 6 bases at J, with 17 bases between the two ends.

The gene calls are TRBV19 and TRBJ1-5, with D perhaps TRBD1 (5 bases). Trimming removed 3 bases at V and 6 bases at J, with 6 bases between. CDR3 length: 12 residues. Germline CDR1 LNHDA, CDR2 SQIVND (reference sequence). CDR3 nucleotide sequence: TGTGCCAGTAGTATGGGGGGTCAGCCCCAGCATTTT. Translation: CASSMGGQPQHF. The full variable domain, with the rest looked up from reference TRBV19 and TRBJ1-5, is DGGITQSPKYLFRKEGQNVTLSCEQNLNHDAMYWYRQDPGQGLRLIYYSQIVNDFQKGDIAEGYSVSREKKESFPLTVTSAQKNPTAFYLCASSMGGQPQHFGDGTRLSIL.

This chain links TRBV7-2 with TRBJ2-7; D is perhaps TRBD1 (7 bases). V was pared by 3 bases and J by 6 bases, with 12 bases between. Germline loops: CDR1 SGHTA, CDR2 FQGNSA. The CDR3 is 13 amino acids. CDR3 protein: CASSFGGGGEQYF. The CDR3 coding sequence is TGTGCCAGCAGCTTTGGAGGGGGCGGCGAGCAGTACTTC.

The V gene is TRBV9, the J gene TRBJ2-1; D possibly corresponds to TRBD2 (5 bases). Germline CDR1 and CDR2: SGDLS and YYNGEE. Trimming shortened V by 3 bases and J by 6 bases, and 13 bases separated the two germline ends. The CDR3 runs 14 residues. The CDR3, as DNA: TGTGCCAGCAGCGGCCCCGGGATCCTCAATGAGCAGTTCTTC. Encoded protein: CASSGPGILNEQFF.

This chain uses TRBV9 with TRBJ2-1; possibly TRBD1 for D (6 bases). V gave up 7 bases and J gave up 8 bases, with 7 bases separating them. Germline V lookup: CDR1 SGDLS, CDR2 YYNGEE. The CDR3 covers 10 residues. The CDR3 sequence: CASGGHEQFF. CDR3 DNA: TGTGCCAGCGGGGGCCATGAGCAGTTCTTC.